Included here is one TCR beta chain sequence, with context. Its antigen is still unknown. TCRdb reprocessed the 5' RACE reads with MiXCR, giving one entry per CDR3 protein. The sample gives 150,000 to 200,000 distinct CDR3 sequences, about 13% of which show up once; 16% is in the top ten. These data come from a study of CD8 T cells in ankylosing spondylitis. Study observations and caveats: Seemingly distinctive of ankylosing spondylitis blood was a TCR beta motif formed by eight highly homologous variants.

Germline V gives CDR1 SGHAT, CDR2 FQNNGV. The length of the CDR3 is 15 residues. Deletions cut 1 base from V and 0 bases from J, with 8 bases between. The specimen was blood, either unsorted or a sorted T cell fraction (not recorded which). The V and J genes are TRBV11-2 and TRBJ2-3; D is undetermined. The sequence came from a male donor with ankylosing spondylitis or in good health (not recorded which). The CDR3 loop reads CASSLVASSTDTQYF. The CDR3 region has the DNA TGTGCCAGCAGCTTAGTGGCGTCTAGCACAGATACGCAGTATTTT.